The 15 T cell receptor beta chains reported below all come from one sample, sequenced in a study of shared clonotypes between healthy human individuals. The protocol was immunoSEQ multiplex PCR, while the TCRdb copy is restricted to in-frame clones and leaves out a portion. This table has about 2.4 million clones, just over 90% appearing once. The specimen sequenced was naive CD4+ T cells sorted from blood. Indicated subset: CD45RA+ positively selected. The receptor source for this set is a man younger than 35 in good health.

The chain combines TRBV2 with TRBJ1-2; D uncertain. The germline V gene has CDR1 SNHLY and CDR2 FYNNEI. The V and J ends lost 1 base and 2 bases respectively, with 5 bases between them. CDR3 length: 13 amino acids. The CDR3 nucleotides are TGTGCCAGCAGTGAAGTACTCAACTATGGCTACACCTTC. Encoded protein: CASSEVLNYGYTF. Based on the CDR3 plus reference TRBV2 and TRBJ1-2, the full variable domain is EPEVTQTPSHQVTQMGQEVILRCVPISNHLYFYWYRQILGQKVEFLVSFYNNEISEKSEIFDDQFSVERPDGSNFTLKIRSTKLEDSAMYFCASSEVLNYGYTFGSGTRLTVV.

This chain connects TRBV7-8 to TRBJ2-7; TRBD2 matches 10 bases. The CDR3 is 16 amino acids. The V gene end was trimmed by 5 bases and the J gene end by 6 bases; junction bases not matched to a gene: 13. Germline V gene sequence: CDR1 SGHVS, CDR2 FQNEAQ. CDR3 region: CASSPREREGQFEQYF. CDR3 nucleotides: TGTGCCAGCAGCCCGCGGGAGCGGGAGGGCCAGTTCGAGCAGTACTTC.

The chain combines TRBV11-2 with TRBJ2-4; TRBD1 is a possible D gene (6 bases). The CDR3 consists of 17 residues. CDR1 SGHAT and CDR2 FQNNGV come from the germline V gene. V lost 0 bases to trimming and J lost 4 bases, with 16 bases between them. The CDR3 sequence: CASSLDRWTETKNIQYF. Written as DNA, the CDR3 is TGTGCCAGCAGCTTAGATCGTTGGACAGAGACAAAAAACATTCAGTACTTC.

The CDR3 DNA is TGTGCCAGCAGTGTGGTGAACACTGAAGCTTTCTTT. It codes for CASSVVNTEAFF. The chain employs TRBV6-1 and TRBJ1-1; D uncertain. The CDR3 has 12 residues. The ends were cut back, 4 bases at V and 0 bases at J, with 3 bases in the middle. Germline V gene lookup returns CDR1 MNHNS and CDR2 SASEGT.

The chain uses TRBV30 and TRBJ2-1; D unresolved. This CDR3 is built from 13 residues. Trimming stripped 0 bases from V and 8 bases from J, with 11 bases between. Per germline, CDR1 GTSNPN and CDR2 SVGIG (reference sequence). The CDR3 region is CAWSVGIGYEQFF. The CDR3 bases are TGTGCCTGGAGTGTAGGTATCGGGTATGAGCAGTTCTTC. Using reference TRBV30 and TRBJ2-1 for the parts outside the CDR3, the full variable domain is SQTIHQWPATLVQPVGSPLSLECTVEGTSNPNLYWYRQAAGRGLQLLFYSVGIGQISSEVPQNLSASRPQDRQFILSSKKLLLSDSGFYLCAWSVGIGYEQFFGPGTRLTVL.

The J gene is TRBJ2-7, the V gene TRBV30, with no clear D. Germline CDR1 and CDR2: GTSNPN and SVGIG (reference sequence). This CDR3 spans 13 amino acids. The germline V and J ends were trimmed by 4 bases and 0 bases, with 10 bases remaining between them. The CDR3 sequence: CAWNPGSSYEQYF. The DNA of the CDR3 is TGTGCCTGGAACCCAGGCAGCTCCTACGAGCAGTACTTC.

The genes are TRBV5-4 and TRBJ1-2; D gene unclear. The CDR3 consists of 13 residues. Trimming took off 2 bases at V and 7 bases at J, with 12 bases between the two ends. CDR1 and CDR2 (germline): SGHNT, YYREEE (reference sequence). CDR3 in amino acids: CASSLVSEAGYTF. The CDR3 coding sequence is TGTGCCAGCAGCTTAGTGTCAGAAGCTGGCTACACCTTC.

This clone has only one observation. The chain combines TRBV10-1 with TRBJ2-1; D assignment may be TRBD1 or TRBD2 (5 bases each). The germline CDR1 and CDR2 sequences are WNHNN and SYGVQD (reference sequence). Trimming took 6 bases from V and 6 from J, leaving 21 bases between them. CDR3 size: 16 residues. The CDR3 loop is CASSPSGTPGGNEQFF. The CDR3 bases are TGCGCCAGCAGCCCCTCCGGGACCCCTGGCGGCAATGAGCAGTTCTTC.

The chain's CDR3 is CASSFGIQANTGELFF. For the CDR3, the DNA is TGTGCCAGCAGCTTCGGTATACAGGCGAACACCGGGGAGCTGTTTTTT. The chain joins TRBV5-4 to TRBJ2-2; TRBD1 is a possible D gene (5 bases). CDR3 length: 16 residues. V lost 2 bases to trimming and J lost 0 bases, with 11 bases between them. Germline CDR1 reads SGHNT; CDR2 reads YYREEE (reference sequence).

This rearrangement joins TRBV2 to TRBJ2-7; D may be TRBD2 (6 bases). V lost 4 bases and J lost 0, with 13 bases in between. In germline, CDR1 is SNHLY, CDR2 FYNNEI. The CDR3 contains 15 residues. The CDR3 reads CASSAERVASYEQYF. The DNA for the CDR3 is TGTGCCAGCAGTGCGGAGCGGGTCGCCTCCTACGAGCAGTACTTC. Full variable domain (rest looked up from reference TRBV2 and TRBJ2-7): EPEVTQTPSHQVTQMGQEVILRCVPISNHLYFYWYRQILGQKVEFLVSFYNNEISEKSEIFDDQFSVERPDGSNFTLKIRSTKLEDSAMYFCASSAERVASYEQYFGPGTRLTVT.

V gene TRBV18 combines with J gene TRBJ2-1; tentatively, D is TRBD1 (6 bases). V gave up 3 bases and J gave up 7 bases, with 19 bases separating them. The germline gives CDR1 KGHSH, CDR2 LQKENI. The CDR3 runs to 16 residues. The chain's CDR3 is CASSPQQGLSRNEQFF. The CDR3 DNA reads TGTGCCAGCTCACCTCAACAGGGCCTTAGCAGGAATGAGCAGTTCTTC.

The chain employs TRBV25-1 and TRBJ2-2, with D uncertain. Germline V gene data show CDR1 as MGHDK and CDR2 as SYGVNS. CDR3 size: 15 residues. V was pared by 1 base and J by 6 bases, with 12 bases between. The CDR3 bases are TGTGCCAGCAGTGAATCCCCCTTGGGTGCCGGGGAGCTGTTTTTT. Amino acid sequence: CASSESPLGAGELFF.

V and J are TRBV2 and TRBJ2-7; 7 bases are shared with TRBD1. This CDR3 is 12 amino acids long. Germline lookup yields CDR1 SNHLY and CDR2 FYNNEI. The J segment lost 6 bases and the V segment lost 7 bases, leaving 6 bases of the junction unmatched. The DNA of the CDR3 is TGTGCCAGCACCCCCAGGGGGAGCGAGCAGTACTTC. Protein: CASTPRGSEQYF.

This clone was seen a handful of times. Other DNA sequences in this sample translate to the same CDR3. The chain joins TRBV2 to TRBJ2-7; the D gene is possibly TRBD2 (6 bases). The CDR3 totals 12 residues. Germline V gene sequence: CDR1 SNHLY, CDR2 FYNNEI. V was shortened by 10 bases and J by 1 base, with 11 bases between the two germline ends. CDR3 amino acids: CATSGGSYEQYF. The CDR3 region has the DNA TGTGCCACCTCTGGGGGGTCCTACGAGCAGTACTTC.

The chain employs TRBV9 and TRBJ2-2; 10 bases are shared with TRBD2. Per germline, CDR1 SGDLS and CDR2 YYNGEE. The CDR3 loop spans 15 amino acids. V was pared by 5 bases and J by 1 base, with 2 bases of the junction left unmatched. The CDR3 protein is CASSASGRNTGELFF. The CDR3 DNA reads as TGTGCCAGCAGTGCTAGCGGGAGGAACACCGGGGAGCTGTTTTTT.